One sample yielded the 8 T cell receptor beta chains listed below, sequenced in a study of T cells in Graves' hyperthyroidism and ophthalmopathy (dated by TCRdb to the late 2010s). The protocol used for the library was multiplex PCR. Data came from an Illumina HiSeq 2000. Amplification of TCR beta CDR3 regions was carried out from RNA transcripts. A first-round RT-PCR of the TCR CDR3 used the HTBI primer set with the Qiagen OneStep RT-PCR kit. Through fastp at Q25 and MiXCR, TCRdb rebuilt clones from the public reads, retaining in-frame beta chains. CDR3 protein sequences are deduplicated, and each keeps its most common genes and DNA. A total of about 600,000 distinct CDR3 sequences appear in this sample, more than 15% of them only once. The ten top clones hold under 3.5% of the sample. Sequencing was carried out using blood. The origin of the receptors is a woman aged 40 to 49 with Graves' ophthalmopathy.

This clonotype was recorded at least ten times. CDR3 coding DNA: TGTGCCAGCAGCACCAGGACAGGGAAAAGCAATCAGCCCCAGCATTTT. Protein: CASSTRTGKSNQPQHF. The rearrangement uses TRBV6-1 and TRBJ1-5, with 8 positions matching TRBD1. V shed 6 bases, J shed 1 base, and the junction held 8 bases outside the gene matches. The CDR3 sequence is 16 residues long. From germline, CDR1 is MNHNS and CDR2 SASEGT.

The V call is TRBV3-1, the J call TRBJ2-5, with TRBD2 matching 9 bases. CDR1 LGHDT and CDR2 YNNKEL come from the germline V gene (reference sequence). Germline trimming cut 0 bases from V and 2 bases from J; bases unmatched to any gene: 4. The CDR3 contains 16 residues. The CDR3 nucleotides read TGTGCCAGCAGCCAAGATAGACTAGCGGATCAAGAGACCCAGTACTTC. Translated: CASSQDRLADQETQYF.

This clonotype was recorded many times. The chain recombines TRBV2 with TRBJ2-3; 12 bases line up with TRBD1. There are 15 residues in the CDR3. V was pared by 6 bases and J by 7 bases, with 8 bases of the junction left unmatched. Germline CDR1 SNHLY, CDR2 FYNNEI. For the CDR3, the DNA is TGTGCCAGCAGCCTCCCGGGACAGGGGGCTAATACGCAGTATTTT. Translation gives CASSLPGQGANTQYF.

The chain combines TRBV20-1 with TRBJ1-5; D gene uncertain. This CDR3 spans 16 amino acids. V lost 0 bases, J lost 0 bases, and 12 bases lay in between. The germline gives CDR1 DFQATT, CDR2 SNEGSKA (reference sequence). CDR3 coding DNA: TGCAGTGCTAGAGATGGTGGCGGGTTTAGCAATCAGCCCCAGCATTTT. Its translation is CSARDGGGFSNQPQHF.

This clonotype was counted only a few times. The chain couples TRBV20-1 to TRBJ2-2; 8 bases are a match to TRBD2. Trimming took 5 bases from V and 3 from J; bases not matched to a gene: 8. Germline lookup yields CDR1 DFQATT and CDR2 SNEGSKA (reference sequence). The CDR3 has 15 residues. In nucleotides, the CDR3 is TGCAGTGCTCTACCGGGGGGGCGAGACACCGGGGAGCTGTTTTTT. Its translation is CSALPGGRDTGELFF.

This chain joins TRBV15 and TRBJ2-3, with a possible D match to TRBD1 (5 bases). The CDR3 covers 14 residues. The germline V and J ends were trimmed by 9 bases and 0 bases, with 13 bases remaining between them. Germline V gene data show CDR1 as LNHNV and CDR2 as YYDKDF (reference sequence). Written as DNA, the CDR3 is TGTGCCACAAAGCGACAGCCTAGCACAGATACGCAGTATTTT. It specifies CATKRQPSTDTQYF.

The chain joins TRBV6-1 to TRBJ1-3, with 11 bases matching TRBD1. The CDR3 contains 14 residues. Trimming cost V 6 bases and J 4 bases; bases outside gene matches: 2. Per the germline V gene, CDR1 is MNHNS and CDR2 is SASEGT. This CDR3 reads CASRGQGVGNTIYF. The CDR3 DNA sequence: TGTGCCAGCAGGGGACAGGGGGTGGGAAACACCATATATTTT.

This clonotype has ten or more counts. The chain uses TRBV27 and TRBJ2-1, with 8 bases aligning to TRBD1. This CDR3 has 16 amino acids. V was clipped by 4 bases and J by 3 bases; unmatched bases: 8. Germline loops: CDR1 MNHEY, CDR2 SMNVEV (reference sequence). Here the CDR3 DNA reads TGTGCCAGCAGTTCACTCAGGGGGCGAAACTACAATGAGCAGTTCTTC. Its protein product is CASSSLRGRNYNEQFF.